This entry lists 2 T cell receptor beta chains sequenced from one sample in a study of T cell repertoires in cytomegalovirus infection. TCRdb itself ran the reads through MiXCR, one entry per CDR3 protein. The sample carries around 630,000 distinct CDR3 sequences, around 24% recorded once. Material for sequencing was CD8+ T cells from PBMCs. The origin of the receptors is a human donor in good health (CMV status not recorded). Some clones in this sample may be carry-over from other donors' samples.

This clonotype occurred once. With a much larger clone just one base away, this may be a read error. The chain employs TRBV10-3 and TRBJ2-1, with 15 bases lining up with TRBD2. Germline CDR1 and CDR2: ENHRY and SYGVKD. CDR3 length equals 18 residues. The CDR3 DNA is TGTGCCATCAGGAGGACTAGCGGGGGGGCGAGCTCCTACAATAAGCAGTTCTTC. It specifies CAIRRTSGGASSYNKQFF.

The V gene is TRBV10-3, the J gene TRBJ2-7, with no clear D. V lost 9 bases, J lost 0 bases, and 6 bases lay in between. Looked up from germline, CDR1 is ENHRY and CDR2 is SYGVKD. The CDR3 totals 11 residues. In nucleotides, the CDR3 is TGTGCCATTGGAAGCTCCTACGAGCAGTACTTC. Residues: CAIGSSYEQYF.